These 25 T cell receptor beta chains originate from one sample sequenced in a study of cytomegalovirus exposure and HLA in healthy donors. It was with 60 Vbeta and 13 Jbeta primers that the PCR ran. Repertoires were generated with immunoSEQ multiplex PCR, while TCRdb's copy carries only in-frame clones and drops some. The table shows 45,000 or so clones, with over 60% occurring only once. The sequencing input was PBMCs. Every receptor here comes from a woman in her 30s in good health and CMV-seronegative.

The chain joins TRBV29-1 to TRBJ2-5; the match to TRBD1 covers 7 bases. V dropped 6 bases and J dropped 3; count of bases not matched to a gene: 4. Looked up from germline, CDR1 is SQVTM and CDR2 is ANQGSEA. The CDR3 contains 12 residues. In DNA, the CDR3 is TGCAGCGTGATTGGACAGGAAGAGACCCAGTACTTC. Encoded protein: CSVIGQEETQYF.

The rearrangement uses TRBV5-1 and TRBJ2-6, with D maybe TRBD1 (5 bases). CDR1 and CDR2 from the germline V gene are SGHRS and YFSETQ. The CDR3 is 16 residues long. V lost 3 bases and J lost 0, with 10 bases in between. The CDR3 region is CASSYTGSSGANVLTF. The CDR3 DNA reads as TGCGCCAGCAGCTATACAGGTTCCTCTGGGGCCAACGTCCTGACTTTC.

This clone has just one count. V gene TRBV2 combines with J gene TRBJ2-1; 10 positions match TRBD2. Germline loops: CDR1 SNHLY, CDR2 FYNNEI. The V segment lost 1 base and the J segment 11 bases; nucleotides outside the gene matches: 2. This CDR3 comprises 13 residues. CDR3 protein: CASSEELAGKQFF. CDR3 DNA: TGTGCCAGCAGTGAAGAACTAGCGGGGAAGCAGTTCTTC.

The V call is TRBV29-1, the J call TRBJ2-7, with 11 bases identical to TRBD2. The CDR3 extends over 16 amino acids. Trimming cost V 1 base and J 3 bases; bases outside gene matches: 8. The germline V gene encodes CDR1 SQVTM and CDR2 ANQGSEA. The CDR3 sequence: CSVEGLGTSGDYEQYF. The DNA of the CDR3 is TGCAGCGTTGAAGGTCTTGGGACTAGCGGCGACTACGAGCAGTACTTC.

The chain is built from TRBV6-1 and TRBJ2-3; 8 bases are a match to TRBD1. J lost 2 bases, V lost 2 bases, and 6 bases had no gene match. Per germline, CDR1 MNHNS and CDR2 SASEGT. This CDR3 has 16 residues. This CDR3 reads CASSEPGQGVTDTQYF. The DNA of the CDR3 is TGTGCCAGCAGTGAACCAGGACAGGGCGTCACAGATACGCAGTATTTT.

The rearrangement joins TRBV6-5 to TRBJ2-1; a weak D match, TRBD2 (5 bases). The CDR3 sequence is 13 residues long. Germline CDR1 reads MNHEY; CDR2 reads SVGAGI. Trimming removed 5 bases from V and 8 bases from J, with 13 bases in between. DNA for the CDR3: TGTGCCAGCAGTCGACCTAGCTCTCATGAGCAGTTCTTC. Translating it yields CASSRPSSHEQFF.

The chain employs TRBV15 and TRBJ1-5; TRBD1 is a possible D gene (5 bases). The CDR3 length is 16 residues. Germline V gene lookup returns CDR1 LNHNV and CDR2 YYDKDF (reference sequence). Trimming pared 0 bases from V and 2 bases from J, leaving 11 bases between. The CDR3: CATSRDLGGGNQPQHF. For the CDR3, the DNA is TGTGCCACCAGCAGAGATCTGGGAGGGGGCAATCAGCCCCAGCATTTT.

The V call is TRBV30, the J call TRBJ2-1; 11 nucleotides agree with TRBD2. V shed 5 bases, J shed 7 bases, and the junction held 1 base outside the gene matches. CDR1 and CDR2 from the germline V gene are GTSNPN and SVGIG (reference sequence). The CDR3 runs 12 residues. CDR3 nucleotide sequence: TGTGCCTGGCGACTAGCGGGAAATGAGCAGTTCTTC. This codes for CAWRLAGNEQFF.

The V gene is TRBV5-4, the J gene TRBJ2-5; 8 positions match TRBD2. Per the germline V gene, CDR1 is SGHNT and CDR2 is YYREEE (reference sequence). J gave up 3 bases and V 6 bases, and 4 bases lay outside the gene matches. The CDR3 sequence is 13 residues long. The CDR3 protein is CASTGRGEETQYF. The CDR3 coding sequence is TGTGCCAGCACCGGGAGGGGAGAAGAGACCCAGTACTTC.

The rearrangement joins TRBV7-7 to TRBJ2-5; possible D gene TRBD1, 6 bases. The CDR3 has 13 residues. With 4 bases removed from V and 2 bases from J, the gap between germline ends came to 8 bases. Germline assignment: CDR1 SSHAT and CDR2 FNYEAQ (reference sequence). For the CDR3, the DNA is TGTGCCAGCAGCTCGACAGGACAAGAGACCCAGTACTTC. Amino acids: CASSSTGQETQYF.

The chain recombines TRBV30 with TRBJ1-2, with 8 bases that match TRBD1. The germline gives CDR1 GTSNPN, CDR2 SVGIG (reference sequence). Trimming at V came to 6 bases and at J to 8 bases, leaving 8 bases not matched to a gene. This CDR3 region has 12 residues. In DNA, the CDR3 is TGTGCCTGTACTCAGGGGGCACGGGGCTACACCTTC. Translation gives CACTQGARGYTF. The full variable domain, in which reference TRBV30 and TRBJ1-2 provide the parts outside the CDR3, is SQTIHQWPATLVQPVGSPLSLECTVEGTSNPNLYWYRQAAGRGLQLLFYSVGIGQISSEVPQNLSASRPQDRQFILSSKKLLLSDSGFYLCACTQGARGYTFGSGTRLTVV.

The rearrangement joins TRBV7-8 to TRBJ1-5, with D possibly being TRBD1 (5 bases). The CDR3 sequence is 15 residues long. V lost 5 bases, J lost 0 bases, and 11 bases lay in between. Per the germline V gene, CDR1 is SGHVS and CDR2 is FQNEAQ. In DNA, the CDR3 is TGTGCCAGCAGCATCGACAGCTATAGCAATCAGCCCCAGCATTTT. Its protein product is CASSIDSYSNQPQHF.

This chain uses TRBV6-5 with TRBJ2-1; D is possibly TRBD1 (5 bases). Germline-derived CDR1 and CDR2 are MNHEY and SVGAGI. Trimming took 7 bases from V and 3 from J, leaving 10 bases between them. This CDR3 is built from 13 residues. CDR3 nucleotides: TGTGCCAGCACTTCGACAGACTACAATGAGCAGTTCTTC. It specifies CASTSTDYNEQFF.

This clone was seen once. V gene TRBV5-1 combines with J gene TRBJ2-6; D is ambiguous. V dropped 1 base and J dropped 0 bases, with 8 bases sitting between them. The CDR3 is 16 residues long. The germline V gene encodes CDR1 SGHRS and CDR2 YFSETQ. The CDR3 loop reads CASSLLTASGANVLTF. In DNA form, the CDR3 reads TGCGCCAGCAGCTTGCTAACCGCCTCTGGGGCCAACGTCCTGACTTTC. Supplemented by reference TRBV5-1 and TRBJ2-6, the full variable domain reads KAGVTQTPRYLIKTRGQQVTLSCSPISGHRSVSWYQQTPGQGLQFLFEYFSETQRNKGNFPGRFSGRQFSNSRSEMNVSTLELGDSALYLCASSLLTASGANVLTFGAGSRLTVL.

This sequence joins TRBV7-9 and TRBJ2-7, with D uncertain. This CDR3 is 13 amino acids long. Trimming left V 4 bases short and J 6 bases short, with 13 bases between. Germline V gene lookup returns CDR1 SEHNR and CDR2 FQNEAQ (reference sequence). The CDR3 protein is CASSYGGVSEQYF. In nucleotides, the CDR3 is TGTGCCAGCAGCTACGGTGGAGTAAGCGAGCAGTACTTC. Filled out from reference TRBV7-9 and TRBJ2-7, the complete variable domain reads DTGVSQNPRHKITKRGQNVTFRCDPISEHNRLYWYRQTLGQGPEFLTYFQNEAQLEKSRLLSDRFSAERPKGSFSTLEIQRTEQGDSAMYLCASSYGGVSEQYFGPGTRLTVT.

The CDR3 protein is CASSERSTPQETQYF. The CDR3 bases are TGTGCCAGCAGTGAACGAAGCACGCCACAAGAGACCCAGTACTTC. The rearrangement uses TRBV6-1 and TRBJ2-5; D not certain. Germline values: CDR1 MNHNS, CDR2 SASEGT. The V end lost 2 bases, the J end lost 2 bases, and 12 bases lay between the germline ends. This CDR3 has 15 residues.

V usage is TRBV28 and J usage is TRBJ1-1; 7 nucleotides agree with TRBD1. Germline V gene data show CDR1 as MDHEN and CDR2 as SYDVKM. The CDR3 length is 14 residues. With V trimmed by 1 base and J by 4 bases, 3 bases remained unmatched. In DNA, the CDR3 is TGTGCCAGCAGTTTATCAGGGGGTGGCACTGAAGCTTTCTTT. It specifies CASSLSGGGTEAFF.

The J gene is TRBJ2-7, the V gene TRBV5-1, with TRBD1 identical over 9 bases. Germline trimming cut 4 bases from V and 2 bases from J; bases unmatched to any gene: 7. The CDR3 is 15 residues long. The germline V gene encodes CDR1 SGHRS and CDR2 YFSETQ. DNA of the CDR3: TGCGCCAGCAGCAAGGCCGGGACAGGGACCTACGAGCAGTACTTC. Translated: CASSKAGTGTYEQYF.

The chain has TRBV7-2 and TRBJ2-1; the D gene is possibly TRBD2 (5 bases). Trimming cost V 6 bases and J 4 bases, with 10 bases left between them. The germline CDR1 and CDR2 sequences are SGHTA and FQGNSA. CDR3 size: 13 residues. CDR3: CASSLEDYNEQFF. DNA for the CDR3: TGTGCCAGCAGTCTGGAGGATTACAATGAGCAGTTCTTC.

The chain carries TRBV25-1 and TRBJ1-1; a possible D gene is TRBD1 (6 bases). V was shortened by 11 bases and J by 3 bases, with 16 bases between the two germline ends. The CDR3 runs to 13 residues. Germline CDR1 is MGHDK and CDR2 is SYGVNS. DNA for the CDR3: TGTGCCTGTAGTCGAGGGGGGGACACTGAAGCTTTCTTT. Residues: CACSRGGDTEAFF.

The V and J genes are TRBV28 and TRBJ1-2; a weak D match, TRBD1 (6 bases). Germline CDR1 reads MDHEN; CDR2 reads SYDVKM. The CDR3 is 11 amino acids. With 8 bases removed from V and 3 bases from J, the gap between germline ends came to 7 bases. The CDR3 spells CASGQHYGYTF. DNA of the CDR3: TGTGCCAGCGGACAGCACTATGGCTACACCTTC.

This clone was detected only once. The CDR3 sequence: CASSLDSGTDTQYF. CDR3 coding DNA: TGTGCCAGCAGCTTAGACTCGGGCACAGATACGCAGTATTTT. The gene calls are TRBV7-9 and TRBJ2-3, with D unresolved. The CDR3 runs 14 residues. With 1 base removed from V and 1 base from J, the gap between germline ends came to 6 bases. Germline CDR1 is SEHNR and CDR2 is FQNEAQ (reference sequence).

J is TRBJ2-3 and V is TRBV5-1, with a tentative D call TRBD2 (6 bases). Trimming took 1 base from V and 2 from J, leaving 11 bases between them. The length of the CDR3 is 15 residues. Germline V gene sequence: CDR1 SGHRS, CDR2 YFSETQ. The CDR3 nucleotides are TGCGCCAGCAGCTTGCGGACTACCAACACAGATACGCAGTATTTT. Protein sequence: CASSLRTTNTDTQYF.

This clone was found a few times. V usage is TRBV10-1 and J usage is TRBJ2-3; D not resolved. The CDR3 is 15 amino acids. The V gene's germline CDR1 is WNHNN and CDR2 SYGVQD (reference sequence). V shed 3 bases and J shed 6 bases, with 16 bases lying between them. CDR3 protein: CASSETSRSQDTQYF. The CDR3 DNA sequence: TGCGCCAGCAGTGAAACGTCCCGGAGTCAGGATACGCAGTATTTT.

The chain joins TRBV28 to TRBJ1-4; TRBD1 matches 9 bases. The CDR3 sequence is 14 residues long. V lost 6 bases and J lost 5; bases outside the gene matches: 4. Germline V gene data show CDR1 as MDHEN and CDR2 as SYDVKM. The CDR3 region is CASRETGGNEKLFF. Here the CDR3 DNA reads TGTGCCAGCAGAGAGACAGGGGGGAATGAAAAACTGTTTTTT.